The next 20 T cell receptor beta chains were all read from a single sample in a study of shared clonotypes between healthy human individuals. Clones were read by immunoSEQ multiplex PCR, and TCRdb kept only the in-frame ones, dropping some. The data contain roughly 2.2 million clones, around 90% of them seen just once; the ten biggest clones take up 0.37%. The material sequenced was naive CD4+ T cells from PBMCs. Subset indicated: CD45RA+ positively selected. The receptors originated from a man younger than 30 in good health. Some clones in this sample may be carry-over from other donors' samples.

To note about this clone: This CDR3 is also generated by other DNA sequences in the sample. The CDR3 DNA reads as TGTGCCAGCAGCGTAGCAGGGGGCGGCTACACCTTC. It is translated as CASSVAGGGYTF. The V and J genes are TRBV9 and TRBJ1-2; 8 nucleotides agree with TRBD1. Trimming cost V 0 bases and J 8 bases; bases outside gene matches: 0. This CDR3 region has 12 residues. The germline CDR1 and CDR2 sequences are SGDLS and YYNGEE. Full variable domain (outside the CDR3, taken from reference TRBV9 and TRBJ1-2): DSGVTQTPKHLITATGQRVTLRCSPRSGDLSVYWYQQSLDQGLQFLIQYYNGEERAKGNILERFSAQQFPDLHSELNLSSLELGDSALYFCASSVAGGGYTFGSGTRLTVV.

The V call is TRBV28, the J call TRBJ1-3; D unresolved. This CDR3 spans 12 amino acids. CDR1 is MDHEN, CDR2 SYDVKM, per germline. The V gene lost 7 bases and the J gene lost 0 bases, with 4 bases spanning the gap. The CDR3 loop is CASTNSGNTIYF. As DNA, the CDR3 is TGTGCCAGCACGAACTCTGGAAACACCATATATTTT.

The V gene is TRBV6-4, the J gene TRBJ2-2, with 9 bases lining up with TRBD2. The CDR3 totals 18 residues. Germline loops: CDR1 MRHNA, CDR2 SNTAGT. The ends lost 6 bases at V and 0 bases at J; junction bases unmatched: 11. The CDR3 DNA is TGTGCCAGCAGCCCCAAACTTCTAGCGGGGTCGAACACCGGGGAGCTGTTTTTT. Translated: CASSPKLLAGSNTGELFF.

The chain has TRBV5-1 and TRBJ1-1; D is possibly TRBD1 (5 bases). CDR3 length equals 15 residues. V was pared by 4 bases and J by 1 base, with 14 bases between. Germline CDR1 SGHRS, CDR2 YFSETQ. Here the CDR3 DNA reads TGCGCCAGCAGCGATATCAGGGCCGGGAACACTGAAGCTTTCTTT. Protein product: CASSDIRAGNTEAFF.

This chain's CDR3 is CASSLSKGRYEQYF. The CDR3 bases are TGTGCCAGCAGTTTATCGAAGGGGCGGTACGAGCAGTACTTC. The J gene is TRBJ2-7, the V gene TRBV27, with a weak D call TRBD1 (5 bases). From germline, CDR1 is MNHEY and CDR2 SMNVEV (reference sequence). The CDR3 covers 14 residues. V lost 0 bases and J lost 4, with 10 bases in between.

The V gene is TRBV5-6, the J gene TRBJ2-6; possibly TRBD1 for D (5 bases). The V and J ends lost 1 base and 2 bases respectively, with 10 bases between them. CDR1 is SGHDT, CDR2 YYEEEE, per germline. This CDR3 contains 16 residues. The CDR3 is CASSLNRGAGANVLTF. Here the CDR3 DNA reads TGTGCCAGCAGCTTGAATAGGGGTGCTGGGGCCAACGTCCTGACTTTC.

V is TRBV5-1 and J is TRBJ1-5; D ambiguous. This CDR3 comprises 17 residues. Per germline, CDR1 SGHRS and CDR2 YFSETQ. Deletions cut 1 base from V and 2 bases from J, with 16 bases between. The CDR3 DNA reads as TGCGCCAGCAGCTTGAGACCCATTGGGAGTGGCAATCAGCCCCAGCATTTT. Translating it yields CASSLRPIGSGNQPQHF.

This chain joins TRBV28 and TRBJ2-7; D is undetermined. This CDR3 is built from 15 residues. Germline CDR1 and CDR2: MDHEN and SYDVKM. The V end lost 6 bases, the J end lost 3 bases, and 18 bases lay between the germline ends. This CDR3 reads CASSLPDLTGYEQYF. CDR3 in DNA: TGTGCCAGCAGCTTACCCGACTTGACGGGCTACGAGCAGTACTTC.

V gene TRBV25-1 combines with J gene TRBJ2-3; D unresolved. CDR3 length equals 14 residues. Germline lookup yields CDR1 MGHDK and CDR2 SYGVNS. Trimming stripped 2 bases from V and 3 bases from J, with 9 bases between. DNA for the CDR3: TGTGCCAGCAGTGAAGGCCGATGGACAGATACGCAGTATTTT. This translates into CASSEGRWTDTQYF.

The chain joins TRBV2 to TRBJ1-2; D remains ambiguous. The CDR3 covers 12 residues. The V gene lost 3 bases and the J gene lost 4 bases, with 6 bases spanning the gap. Germline loops: CDR1 SNHLY, CDR2 FYNNEI. The CDR3 reads CASSEEAYGYTF. CDR3 coding DNA: TGTGCCAGCAGTGAGGAAGCCTATGGCTACACCTTC.

The chain recombines TRBV29-1 with TRBJ1-1, with D maybe TRBD1 (6 bases). The germline V gene has CDR1 SQVTM and CDR2 ANQGSEA. The CDR3 is 14 residues long. Trimming cost V 0 bases and J 9 bases, with 17 bases left between them. CDR3 coding DNA: TGCAGCGTTGAAGACTCGATAACAGGGTCCCAAGCTTTCTTT. Protein product: CSVEDSITGSQAFF.

The chain carries TRBV28 and TRBJ2-1, with TRBD2 matching over 8 bases. J was trimmed by 13 bases and V by 3 bases; bases with no gene match: 5. This CDR3 has 12 residues. Germline CDR1 is MDHEN and CDR2 is SYDVKM. The CDR3 coding sequence is TGTGCCAGCAGTTTCATAGGGACTAGTCAGTTCTTC. This sequence encodes CASSFIGTSQFF. Full variable domain (rest looked up from reference TRBV28 and TRBJ2-1): DVKVTQSSRYLVKRTGEKVFLECVQDMDHENMFWYRQDPGLGLRLIYFSYDVKMKEKGDIPEGYSVSREKKERFSLILESASTNQTSMYLCASSFIGTSQFFGPGTRLTVL.

This clone appeared once. The chain is built from TRBV7-8 and TRBJ2-7, with D possibly matching TRBD2 (6 bases). The CDR3 is made up of 12 amino acids. The ends were cut back, 5 bases at V and 13 bases at J, with 18 bases in the middle. Germline V CDR1 and CDR2: SGHVS, FQNEAQ. In DNA, the CDR3 is TGTGCCAGCAGCGGAGGGGCCCATCTTCCTTACTTC. It encodes CASSGGAHLPYF.

This clone was picked up one time. The rearrangement joins TRBV7-8 to TRBJ1-3; D gene ambiguous. Between the trimmed V and J ends, which lost 2 bases and 2 bases, there was a span of 7 bases. CDR1 and CDR2 (germline): SGHVS, FQNEAQ. This CDR3 contains 14 residues. CDR3: CASSLSRTGNTIYF. The DNA for the CDR3 is TGTGCCAGCAGCTTATCACGGACTGGAAACACCATATATTTT.

The chain uses TRBV7-9 and TRBJ2-6; D not resolved. The V end lost 1 base, the J end lost 2 bases, and 12 bases lay between the germline ends. Looked up from germline, CDR1 is SEHNR and CDR2 is FQNEAQ (reference sequence). The CDR3 runs to 17 residues. DNA of the CDR3: TGTGCCAGCAGCTTAGGGGTGGGGATGGCTGGGGCCAACGTCCTGACTTTC. It specifies CASSLGVGMAGANVLTF.

V is TRBV7-3 and J is TRBJ2-7, with unresolved D. The V end was cut by 1 base, the J end by 7 bases, with 14 bases between. The CDR3 runs to 14 residues. The germline V gene has CDR1 SGHTA and CDR2 FQGTGA. CDR3 loop: CASSLIPPPAEQYF. CDR3 DNA sequence: TGTGCCAGCAGCTTAATCCCCCCCCCAGCGGAGCAGTACTTC.

The chain uses TRBV10-1 and TRBJ1-1; D uncertain. Per germline, CDR1 WNHNN and CDR2 SYGVQD (reference sequence). Trimming cost V 1 base and J 0 bases, with 15 bases left between them. CDR3 length: 17 residues. The CDR3 coding sequence is TGCGCCAGCAGTGAGTTAATTAGAGGAGGTATGAACACTGAAGCTTTCTTT. Encoded protein: CASSELIRGGMNTEAFF.

The chain links TRBV28 to TRBJ1-5, with TRBD1 as a possible D gene (5 bases). This CDR3 is built from 12 residues. Germline V lookup: CDR1 MDHEN, CDR2 SYDVKM. CDR3 nucleotide sequence: TGTGCGAGCGGGGCCAGCAATCAGCCCCAGCATTTT. Its protein is CASGASNQPQHF. Drawing the rest from reference TRBV28 and TRBJ1-5, the complete variable domain is DVKVTQSSRYLVKRTGEKVFLECVQDMDHENMFWYRQDPGLGLRLIYFSYDVKMKEKGDIPEGYSVSREKKERFSLILESASTNQTSMYLCASGASNQPQHFGDGTRLSIL.

Concerning this clone: This sample also contains other DNA sequences that code for the same CDR3. The genes are TRBV9 and TRBJ2-1; D is possibly TRBD1 (6 bases). With 1 base removed from V and 0 bases from J, the gap between germline ends came to 8 bases. The germline CDR1 and CDR2 sequences are SGDLS and YYNGEE. The CDR3 loop spans 15 amino acids. This CDR3 reads CASSVTGSSYNEQFF. CDR3 bases: TGTGCCAGCAGCGTAACAGGGAGCTCCTACAATGAGCAGTTCTTC.

The V call is TRBV19, the J call TRBJ2-7; D gene unclear. The V gene lost 4 bases and the J gene lost 3 bases, with 10 bases spanning the gap. CDR1 is LNHDA, CDR2 SQIVND, per germline (reference sequence). The CDR3 consists of 13 residues. CDR3 nucleotides: TGTGCCAGTAGTAAAGGCGCGTTCTACGAGCAGTACTTC. Its protein is CASSKGAFYEQYF.